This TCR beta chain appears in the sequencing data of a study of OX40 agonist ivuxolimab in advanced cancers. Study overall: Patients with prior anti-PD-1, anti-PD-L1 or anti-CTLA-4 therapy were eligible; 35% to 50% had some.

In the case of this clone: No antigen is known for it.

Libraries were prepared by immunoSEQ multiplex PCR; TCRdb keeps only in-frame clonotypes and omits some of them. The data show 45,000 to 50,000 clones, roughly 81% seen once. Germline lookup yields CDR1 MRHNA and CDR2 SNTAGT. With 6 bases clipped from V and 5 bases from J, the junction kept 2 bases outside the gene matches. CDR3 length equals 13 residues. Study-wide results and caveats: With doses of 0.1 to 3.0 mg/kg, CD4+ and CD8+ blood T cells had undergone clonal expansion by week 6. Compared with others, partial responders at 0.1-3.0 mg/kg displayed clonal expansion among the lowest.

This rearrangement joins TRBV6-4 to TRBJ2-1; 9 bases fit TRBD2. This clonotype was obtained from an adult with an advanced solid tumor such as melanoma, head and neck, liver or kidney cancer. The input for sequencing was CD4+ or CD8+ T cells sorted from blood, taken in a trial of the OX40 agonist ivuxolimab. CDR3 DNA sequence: TGTGCCAGCAGCGCGGGAGGGCACAATGAGCAGTTCTTC. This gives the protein CASSAGGHNEQFF.